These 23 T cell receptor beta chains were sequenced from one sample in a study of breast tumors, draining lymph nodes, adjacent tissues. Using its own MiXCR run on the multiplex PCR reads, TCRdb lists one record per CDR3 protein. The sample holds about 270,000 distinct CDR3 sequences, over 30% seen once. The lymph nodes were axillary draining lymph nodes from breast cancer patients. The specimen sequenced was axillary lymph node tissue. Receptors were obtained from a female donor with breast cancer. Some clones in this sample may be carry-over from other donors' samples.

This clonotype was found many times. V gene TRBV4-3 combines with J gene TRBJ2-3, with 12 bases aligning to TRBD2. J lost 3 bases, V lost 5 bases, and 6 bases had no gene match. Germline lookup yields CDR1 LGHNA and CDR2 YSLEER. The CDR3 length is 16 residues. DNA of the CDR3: TGCGCCAGCAGCGTCTTGGGACTAGCGGGTACAGATACGCAGTATTTT. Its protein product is CASSVLGLAGTDTQYF.

CDR3 protein: CASSVGGLGQETQYF. The DNA for the CDR3 is TGTGCCAGCAGCGTAGGGGGGTTGGGCCAAGAGACCCAGTACTTC. V is TRBV9 and J is TRBJ2-5, with D perhaps matching TRBD1 or TRBD2 (5 bases each). Per germline, CDR1 SGDLS and CDR2 YYNGEE. The CDR3 runs to 15 residues. The V end lost 0 bases, the J end lost 1 base, and 10 bases lay between the germline ends.

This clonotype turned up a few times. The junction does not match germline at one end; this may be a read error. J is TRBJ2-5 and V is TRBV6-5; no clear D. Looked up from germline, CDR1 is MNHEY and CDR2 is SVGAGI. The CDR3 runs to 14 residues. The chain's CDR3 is CASSHSLGRVAQYF. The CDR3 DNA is TGTGCCAGCAGTCACTCTTTGGGCCGGGTTGCCCAGTACTTC.

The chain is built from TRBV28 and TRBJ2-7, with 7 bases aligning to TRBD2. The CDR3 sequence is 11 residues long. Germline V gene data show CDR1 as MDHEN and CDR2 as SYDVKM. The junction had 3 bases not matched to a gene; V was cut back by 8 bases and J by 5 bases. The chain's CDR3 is CASEREDEQYF. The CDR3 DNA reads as TGTGCCAGCGAGCGGGAAGACGAGCAGTACTTC.

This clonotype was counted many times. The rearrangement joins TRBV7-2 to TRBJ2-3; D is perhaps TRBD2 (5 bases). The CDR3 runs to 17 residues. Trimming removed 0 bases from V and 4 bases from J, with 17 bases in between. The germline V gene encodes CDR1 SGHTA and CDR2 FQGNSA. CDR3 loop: CASSLAPRVKVPDTQYF. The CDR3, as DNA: TGTGCCAGCAGCTTAGCTCCGCGGGTTAAAGTCCCAGATACGCAGTATTTT.

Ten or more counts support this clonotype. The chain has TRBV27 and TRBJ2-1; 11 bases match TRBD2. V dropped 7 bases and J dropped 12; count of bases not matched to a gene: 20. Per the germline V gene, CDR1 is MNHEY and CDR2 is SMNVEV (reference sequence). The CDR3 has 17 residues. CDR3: CASKTVLAGGTLPVQFF. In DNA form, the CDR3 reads TGTGCCAGCAAAACCGTCCTAGCGGGAGGCACCCTGCCAGTGCAGTTCTTC.

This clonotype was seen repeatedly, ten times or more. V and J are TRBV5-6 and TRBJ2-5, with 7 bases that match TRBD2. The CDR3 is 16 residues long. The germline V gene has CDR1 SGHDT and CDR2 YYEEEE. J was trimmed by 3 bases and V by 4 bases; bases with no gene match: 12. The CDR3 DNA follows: TGTGCCAGCAGCCAAAGACTAGCTCAGCCGGAAGAGACCCAGTACTTC. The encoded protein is CASSQRLAQPEETQYF.

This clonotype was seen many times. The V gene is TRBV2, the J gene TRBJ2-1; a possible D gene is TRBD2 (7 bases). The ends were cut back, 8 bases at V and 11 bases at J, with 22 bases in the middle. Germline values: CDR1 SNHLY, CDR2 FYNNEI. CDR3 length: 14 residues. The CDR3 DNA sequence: TGTGCCAGCGTCGGGTCGGGAGGAAGGGGGAAGCAGTTCTTC. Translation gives CASVGSGGRGKQFF.

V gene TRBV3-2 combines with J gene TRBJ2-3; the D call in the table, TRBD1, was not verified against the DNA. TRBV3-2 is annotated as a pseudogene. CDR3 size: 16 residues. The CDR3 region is CASSQAGQGKGNTQYF. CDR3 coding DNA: TGTGCCAGCAGCCAGGCGGGACAGGGGAAAGGAAATACGCAGTATTTT.

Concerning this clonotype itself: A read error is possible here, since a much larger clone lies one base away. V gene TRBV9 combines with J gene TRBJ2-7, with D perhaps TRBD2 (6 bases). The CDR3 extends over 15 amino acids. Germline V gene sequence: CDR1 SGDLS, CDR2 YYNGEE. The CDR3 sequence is CASSVDGGSSYEPYF. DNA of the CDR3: TGTGCCAGCAGCGTAGATGGGGGGAGCTCCTACGAGCCGTACTTC. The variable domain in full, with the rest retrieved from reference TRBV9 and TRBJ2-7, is DSGVTQTPKHLITATGQRVTLRCSPRSGDLSVYWYQQSLDQGLQFLIQYYNGEERAKGNILERFSAQQFPDLHSELNLSSLELGDSALYFCASSVDGGSSYEPYFGPGTRLTVT.

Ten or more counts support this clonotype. The CDR3: CASSSSVAGVYEQYF. In nucleotides, the CDR3 is TGTGCCAGCAGCTCCAGTGTAGCGGGGGTCTACGAGCAGTACTTC. The chain recombines TRBV5-8 with TRBJ2-7; TRBD2 matches at 9 bases. The CDR3 sequence is 15 residues long. Trimming cost V 3 bases and J 3 bases; bases outside gene matches: 7. Looked up from germline, CDR1 is SGHTS and CDR2 is YDEGEE. The variable domain in full, with the rest retrieved from reference TRBV5-8 and TRBJ2-7, is EAGVTQSPTHLIKTRGQQATLRCSPISGHTSVYWYQQALGLGLQFLLWYDEGEERNRGNFPPRFSGRQFPNYSSELNVNALELEDSALYLCASSSSVAGVYEQYFGPGTRLTVT.

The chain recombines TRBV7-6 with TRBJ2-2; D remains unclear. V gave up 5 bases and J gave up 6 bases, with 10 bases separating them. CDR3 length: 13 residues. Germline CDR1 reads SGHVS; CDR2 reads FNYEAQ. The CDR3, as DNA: TGTGCCAGCAGCCGGAACTGGGCCGGGGAGCTGTTTTTT. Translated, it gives CASSRNWAGELFF.

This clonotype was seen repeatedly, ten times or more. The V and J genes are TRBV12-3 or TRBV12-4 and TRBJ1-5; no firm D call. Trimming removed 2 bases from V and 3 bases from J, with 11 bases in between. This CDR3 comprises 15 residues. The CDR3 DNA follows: TGTGCCAGCAGTTTAAAAGGGCAGAACAATCAGCCCCAGCATTTT. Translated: CASSLKGQNNQPQHF.

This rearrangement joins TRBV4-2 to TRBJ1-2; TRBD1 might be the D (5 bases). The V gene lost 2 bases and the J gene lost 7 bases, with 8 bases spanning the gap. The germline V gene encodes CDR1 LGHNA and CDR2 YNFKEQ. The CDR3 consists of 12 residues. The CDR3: CASSQQGFGYTF. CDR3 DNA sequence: TGTGCCAGCAGCCAACAGGGCTTTGGCTACACCTTC.

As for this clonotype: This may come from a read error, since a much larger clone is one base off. The CDR3 sequence: CASSLGGGSGYEQHF. In DNA form, the CDR3 reads TGTGCCAGCAGCCTCGGCGGGGGAAGTGGCTACGAGCAGCACTTC. The V and J genes are TRBV5-4 and TRBJ2-7; 7 positions agree with TRBD2. Germline CDR1 and CDR2: SGHNT and YYREEE (reference sequence). This CDR3 is 15 amino acids long. The full variable domain, in which reference TRBV5-4 and TRBJ2-7 provide the parts outside the CDR3, is ETGVTQSPTHLIKTRGQQVTLRCSSQSGHNTVSWYQQALGQGPQFIFQYYREEENGRGNFPPRFSGLQFPNYSSELNVNALELDDSALYLCASSLGGGSGYEQHFGPGTRLTVT.

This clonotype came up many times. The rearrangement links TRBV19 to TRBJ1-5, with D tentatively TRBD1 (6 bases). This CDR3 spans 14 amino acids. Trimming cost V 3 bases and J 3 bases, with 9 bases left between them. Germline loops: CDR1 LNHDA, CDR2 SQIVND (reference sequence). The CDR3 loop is CASSISGVNQPQHF. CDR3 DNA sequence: TGTGCCAGTAGTATTTCAGGGGTCAATCAGCCCCAGCATTTT.

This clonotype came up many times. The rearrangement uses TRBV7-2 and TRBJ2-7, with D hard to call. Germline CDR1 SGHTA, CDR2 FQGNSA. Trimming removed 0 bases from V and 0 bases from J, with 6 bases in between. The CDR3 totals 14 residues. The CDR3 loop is CASSLARRSYEQYF. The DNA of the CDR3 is TGTGCCAGCAGCTTAGCCAGGCGCTCCTACGAGCAGTACTTC. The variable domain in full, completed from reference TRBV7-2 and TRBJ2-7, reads GAGVSQSPSNKVTEKGKDVELRCDPISGHTALYWYRQSLGQGLEFLIYFQGNSAPDKSGLPSDRFSAERTGGSVSTLTIQRTQQEDSAVYLCASSLARRSYEQYFGPGTRLTVT.

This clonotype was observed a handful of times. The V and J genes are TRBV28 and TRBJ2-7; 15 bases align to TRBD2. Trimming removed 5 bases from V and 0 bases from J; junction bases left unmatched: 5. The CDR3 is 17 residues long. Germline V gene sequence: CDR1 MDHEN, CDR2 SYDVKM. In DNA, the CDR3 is TGTGCCAGCAGTCCGGGACTAGCGGGAGGTTACTCCTACGAGCAGTACTTC. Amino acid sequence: CASSPGLAGGYSYEQYF.

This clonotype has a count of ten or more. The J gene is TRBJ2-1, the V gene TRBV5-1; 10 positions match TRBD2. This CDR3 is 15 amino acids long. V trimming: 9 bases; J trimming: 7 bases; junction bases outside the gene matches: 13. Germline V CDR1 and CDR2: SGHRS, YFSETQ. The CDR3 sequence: CATTPSSGRVNEQFF. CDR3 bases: TGCGCCACTACCCCATCTAGCGGGAGAGTGAATGAGCAGTTCTTC.

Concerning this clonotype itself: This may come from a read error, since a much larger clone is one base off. CDR3 sequence: CSARDMRVPTTGELFF. CDR3 in DNA: TGCAGTGCTAGAGATATGCGGGTCCCGACCACCGGGGAGCTGTTTTTT. The chain uses TRBV20-1 and TRBJ2-2, with D tentatively TRBD2 (5 bases). Germline values: CDR1 DFQATT, CDR2 SNEGSKA (reference sequence). This CDR3 contains 16 residues. Between the trimmed V and J ends, which lost 0 bases and 4 bases, there was a span of 15 bases.

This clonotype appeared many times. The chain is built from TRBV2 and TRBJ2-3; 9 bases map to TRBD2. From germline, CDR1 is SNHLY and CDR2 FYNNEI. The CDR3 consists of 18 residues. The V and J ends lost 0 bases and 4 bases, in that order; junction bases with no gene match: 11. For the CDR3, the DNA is TGTGCCAGCAGTGAAGCGCTTCGGGGACTAGCAGGTTCAGATACGCAGTATTTT. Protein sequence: CASSEALRGLAGSDTQYF.

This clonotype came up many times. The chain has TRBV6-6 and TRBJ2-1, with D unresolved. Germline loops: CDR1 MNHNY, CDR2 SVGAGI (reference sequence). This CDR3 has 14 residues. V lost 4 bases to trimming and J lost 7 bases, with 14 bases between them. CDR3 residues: CASSSIVADNEQFF. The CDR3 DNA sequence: TGTGCCAGCAGTTCGATAGTGGCAGATAATGAGCAGTTCTTC.

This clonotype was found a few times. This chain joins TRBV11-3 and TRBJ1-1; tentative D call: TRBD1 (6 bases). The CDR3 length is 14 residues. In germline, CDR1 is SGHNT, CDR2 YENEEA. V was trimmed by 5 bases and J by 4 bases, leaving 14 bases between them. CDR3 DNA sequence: TGTGCCAGCAGCCGCAACAGGGTCGGCACTGAAGCTTTCTTT. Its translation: CASSRNRVGTEAFF.